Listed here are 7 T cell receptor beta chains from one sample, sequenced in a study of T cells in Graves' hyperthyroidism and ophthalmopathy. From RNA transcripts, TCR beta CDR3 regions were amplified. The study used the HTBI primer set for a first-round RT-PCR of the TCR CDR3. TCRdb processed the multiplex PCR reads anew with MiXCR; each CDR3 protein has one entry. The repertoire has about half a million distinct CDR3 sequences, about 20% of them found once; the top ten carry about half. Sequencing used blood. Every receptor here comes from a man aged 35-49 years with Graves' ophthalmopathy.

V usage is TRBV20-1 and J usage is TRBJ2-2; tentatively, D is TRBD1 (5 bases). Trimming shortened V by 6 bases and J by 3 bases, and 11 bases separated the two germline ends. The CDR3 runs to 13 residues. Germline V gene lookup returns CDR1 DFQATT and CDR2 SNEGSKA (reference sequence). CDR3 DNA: TGCAGTGCCGCTTCAGGGTACACCGGGGAGCTGTTTTTT. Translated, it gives CSAASGYTGELFF.

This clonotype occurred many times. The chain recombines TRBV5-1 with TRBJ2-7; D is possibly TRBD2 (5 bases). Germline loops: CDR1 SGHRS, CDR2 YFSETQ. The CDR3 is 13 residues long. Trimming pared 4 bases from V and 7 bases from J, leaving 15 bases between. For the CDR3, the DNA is TGCGCCAGCAGCAGGACTGTAGGTGGAGAGCAGTACTTC. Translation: CASSRTVGGEQYF.

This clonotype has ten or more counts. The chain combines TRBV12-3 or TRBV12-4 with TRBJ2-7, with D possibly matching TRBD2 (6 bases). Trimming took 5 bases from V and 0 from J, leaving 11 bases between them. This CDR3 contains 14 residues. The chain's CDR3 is CASSSGFSSYEQYF. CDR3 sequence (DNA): TGTGCCAGCAGTAGCGGGTTTAGCTCCTACGAGCAGTACTTC.

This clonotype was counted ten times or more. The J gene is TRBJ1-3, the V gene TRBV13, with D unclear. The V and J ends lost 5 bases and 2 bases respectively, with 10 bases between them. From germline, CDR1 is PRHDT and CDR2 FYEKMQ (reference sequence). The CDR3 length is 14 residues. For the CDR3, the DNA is TGTGCCAGCAGCGTACGAGGTGCTGGAAACACCATATATTTT. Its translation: CASSVRGAGNTIYF.

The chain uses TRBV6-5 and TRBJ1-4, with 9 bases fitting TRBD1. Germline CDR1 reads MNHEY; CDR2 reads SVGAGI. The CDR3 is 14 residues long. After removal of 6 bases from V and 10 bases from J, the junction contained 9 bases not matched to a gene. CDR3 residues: CASSLGTGSGKLFF. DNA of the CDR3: TGTGCCAGCAGCCTCGGGACAGGGTCGGGAAAACTGTTTTTT.

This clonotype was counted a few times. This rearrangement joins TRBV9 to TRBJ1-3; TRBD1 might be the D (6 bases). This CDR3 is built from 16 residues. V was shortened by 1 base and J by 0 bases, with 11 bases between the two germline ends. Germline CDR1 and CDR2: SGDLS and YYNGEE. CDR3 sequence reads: CASSVYDRSSGNTIYF. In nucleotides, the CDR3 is TGTGCCAGCAGCGTATATGACAGGTCCTCTGGAAACACCATATATTTT.

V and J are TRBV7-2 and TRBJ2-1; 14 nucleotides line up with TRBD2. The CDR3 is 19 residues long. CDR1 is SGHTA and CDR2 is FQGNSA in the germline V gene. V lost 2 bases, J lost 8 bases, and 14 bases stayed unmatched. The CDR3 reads CASSLLAFGTSGRGHEQFF. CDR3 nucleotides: TGTGCCAGCAGCTTATTAGCTTTCGGGACTAGCGGGAGAGGGCATGAGCAGTTCTTC.